This paragraph covers one TCR beta chain sequence. The antigen remains undetermined. This sample was included in a study of OX40 agonist ivuxolimab in advanced cancers. Turning to the study itself: Age averaged around 58 years (range about 23 to 80), and 70% to 85% were male.

Systemic immunosuppression or autoimmune disease history was grounds to exclude patients. The assay was immunoSEQ multiplex PCR, and TCRdb's table has in-frame clones only and misses some. In the table there are 65,000 to 85,000 clones, around nine tenths of which are singletons. The CDR3 runs to 13 residues. Per germline, CDR1 MNHEY and CDR2 SMNVEV (reference sequence). V lost 4 bases to trimming and J lost 4 bases, with 10 bases between them. Study conclusions and caveats: The authors did not determine the antigen specificity of the expanded peripheral T cells.

The receptor was isolated from an adult with an advanced solid tumor such as melanoma, head and neck, liver or kidney cancer. This sequence joins TRBV27 and TRBJ1-1; tentative D call: TRBD1 (6 bases). This sample comprised CD4+ or CD8+ T cells sorted from blood, obtained in a trial of the OX40 agonist ivuxolimab. CDR3 sequence reads: CASSSSGVTEAFF. In DNA form, the CDR3 reads TGTGCCAGCAGTTCCTCAGGGGTCACTGAAGCTTTCTTT.